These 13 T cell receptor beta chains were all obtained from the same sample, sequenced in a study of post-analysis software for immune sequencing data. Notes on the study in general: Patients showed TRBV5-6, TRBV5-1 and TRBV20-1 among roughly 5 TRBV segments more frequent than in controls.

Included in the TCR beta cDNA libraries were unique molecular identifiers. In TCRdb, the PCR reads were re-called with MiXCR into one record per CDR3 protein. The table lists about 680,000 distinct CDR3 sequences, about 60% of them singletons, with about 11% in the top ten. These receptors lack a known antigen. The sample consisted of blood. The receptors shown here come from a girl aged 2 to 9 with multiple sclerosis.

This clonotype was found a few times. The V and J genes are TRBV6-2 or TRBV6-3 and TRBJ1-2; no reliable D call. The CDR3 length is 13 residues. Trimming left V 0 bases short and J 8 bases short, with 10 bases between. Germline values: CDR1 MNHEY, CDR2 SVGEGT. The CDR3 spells CASSYSPGFGYTF. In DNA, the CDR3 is TGTGCCAGCAGTTACTCACCCGGGTTCGGCTACACCTTC.

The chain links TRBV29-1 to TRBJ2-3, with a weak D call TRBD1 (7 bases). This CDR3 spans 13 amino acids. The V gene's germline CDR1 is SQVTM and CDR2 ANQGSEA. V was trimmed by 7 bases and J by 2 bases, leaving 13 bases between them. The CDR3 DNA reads TGCAGCGCCGGGGGACAGCTCACAGATACGCAGTATTTT. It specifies CSAGGQLTDTQYF.

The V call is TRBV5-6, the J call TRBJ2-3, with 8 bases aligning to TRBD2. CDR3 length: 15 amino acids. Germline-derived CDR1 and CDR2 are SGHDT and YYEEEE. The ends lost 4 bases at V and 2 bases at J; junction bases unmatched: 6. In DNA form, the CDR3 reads TGTGCCAGCAGCCGGGAGGGCGGAAACACAGATACGCAGTATTTT. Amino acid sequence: CASSREGGNTDTQYF.

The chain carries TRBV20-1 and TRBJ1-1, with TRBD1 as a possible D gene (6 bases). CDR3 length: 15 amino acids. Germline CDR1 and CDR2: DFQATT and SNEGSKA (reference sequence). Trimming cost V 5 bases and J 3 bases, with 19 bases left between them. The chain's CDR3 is CSAPTAGAPDTEAFF. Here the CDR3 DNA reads TGCAGTGCTCCCACGGCGGGGGCCCCCGACACTGAAGCTTTCTTT.

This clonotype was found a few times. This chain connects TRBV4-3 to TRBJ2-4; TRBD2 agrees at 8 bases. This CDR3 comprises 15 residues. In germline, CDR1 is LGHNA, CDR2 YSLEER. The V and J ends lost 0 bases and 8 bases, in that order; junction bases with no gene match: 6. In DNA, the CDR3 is TGCGCCAGCAGCCAAGAATGGTCTAGCGGGCACATTCAGTACTTC. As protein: CASSQEWSSGHIQYF.

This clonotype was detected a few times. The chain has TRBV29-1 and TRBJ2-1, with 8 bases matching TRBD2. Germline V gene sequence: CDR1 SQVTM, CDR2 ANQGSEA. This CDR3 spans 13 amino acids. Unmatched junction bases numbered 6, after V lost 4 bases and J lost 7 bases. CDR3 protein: CSVAGGHENEQFF. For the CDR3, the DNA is TGCAGCGTTGCGGGAGGGCACGAAAATGAGCAGTTCTTC.

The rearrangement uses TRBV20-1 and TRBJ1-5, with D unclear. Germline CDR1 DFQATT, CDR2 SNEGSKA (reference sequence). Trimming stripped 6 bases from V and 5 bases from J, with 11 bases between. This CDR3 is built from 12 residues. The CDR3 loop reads CSAMDGDQPQHF. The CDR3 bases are TGCAGTGCCATGGACGGCGATCAGCCCCAGCATTTT.

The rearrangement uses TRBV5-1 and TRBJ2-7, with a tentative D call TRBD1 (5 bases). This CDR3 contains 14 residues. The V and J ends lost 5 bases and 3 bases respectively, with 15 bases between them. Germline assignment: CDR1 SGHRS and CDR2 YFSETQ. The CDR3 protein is CASSEFVGDYEQYF. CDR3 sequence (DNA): TGCGCCAGCAGTGAGTTCGTAGGGGACTACGAGCAGTACTTC.

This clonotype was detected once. The CDR3 sequence is CAISEPPGGGSRNEQFF. For the CDR3, the DNA is TGTGCCATCAGTGAGCCCCCAGGAGGCGGGAGTCGGAATGAGCAGTTCTTC. V is TRBV10-3 and J is TRBJ2-1; 7 positions agree with TRBD2. The CDR3 spans 17 residues. V was clipped by 2 bases and J by 7 bases; unmatched bases: 14. CDR1 and CDR2 from the germline V gene are ENHRY and SYGVKD.

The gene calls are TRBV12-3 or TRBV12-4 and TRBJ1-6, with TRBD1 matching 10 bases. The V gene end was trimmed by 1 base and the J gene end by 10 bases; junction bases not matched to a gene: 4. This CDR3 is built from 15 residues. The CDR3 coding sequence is TGTGCCAGCAGTTTAGTGGGACAGGGGAACTCACCCCTCCACTTT. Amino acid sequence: CASSLVGQGNSPLHF.

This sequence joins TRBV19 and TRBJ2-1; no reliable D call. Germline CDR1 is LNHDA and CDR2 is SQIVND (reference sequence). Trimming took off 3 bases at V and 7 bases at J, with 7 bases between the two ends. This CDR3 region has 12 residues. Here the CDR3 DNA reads TGTGCCAGTAGTATTCTGGATAATGAGCAGTTCTTC. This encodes CASSILDNEQFF.

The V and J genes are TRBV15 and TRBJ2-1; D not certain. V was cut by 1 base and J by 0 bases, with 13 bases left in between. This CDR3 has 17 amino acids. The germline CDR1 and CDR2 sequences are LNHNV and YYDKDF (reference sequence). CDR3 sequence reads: CATSRAPGYSSYNEQFF. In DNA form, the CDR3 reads TGTGCCACCAGCAGAGCTCCCGGCTATAGCTCCTACAATGAGCAGTTCTTC.

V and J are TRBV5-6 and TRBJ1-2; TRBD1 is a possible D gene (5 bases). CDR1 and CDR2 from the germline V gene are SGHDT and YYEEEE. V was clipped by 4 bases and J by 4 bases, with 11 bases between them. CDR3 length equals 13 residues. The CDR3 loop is CASSGRDPYGYTF. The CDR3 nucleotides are TGTGCCAGCAGCGGCCGGGACCCCTATGGCTACACCTTC.